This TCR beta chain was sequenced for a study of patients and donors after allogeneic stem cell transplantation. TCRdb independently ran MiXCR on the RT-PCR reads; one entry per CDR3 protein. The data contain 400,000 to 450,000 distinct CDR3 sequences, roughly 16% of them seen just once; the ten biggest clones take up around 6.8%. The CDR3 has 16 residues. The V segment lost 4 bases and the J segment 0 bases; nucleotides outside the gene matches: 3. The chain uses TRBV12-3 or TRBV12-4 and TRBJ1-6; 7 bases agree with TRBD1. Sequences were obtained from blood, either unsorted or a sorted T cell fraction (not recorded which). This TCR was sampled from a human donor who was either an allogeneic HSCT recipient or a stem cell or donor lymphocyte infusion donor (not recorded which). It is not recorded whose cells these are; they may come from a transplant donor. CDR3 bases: TGTGCCAGCAGTTCAGGGGGAAGCTCCTATAATTCACCCCTCCACTTT. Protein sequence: CASSSGGSSYNSPLHF.